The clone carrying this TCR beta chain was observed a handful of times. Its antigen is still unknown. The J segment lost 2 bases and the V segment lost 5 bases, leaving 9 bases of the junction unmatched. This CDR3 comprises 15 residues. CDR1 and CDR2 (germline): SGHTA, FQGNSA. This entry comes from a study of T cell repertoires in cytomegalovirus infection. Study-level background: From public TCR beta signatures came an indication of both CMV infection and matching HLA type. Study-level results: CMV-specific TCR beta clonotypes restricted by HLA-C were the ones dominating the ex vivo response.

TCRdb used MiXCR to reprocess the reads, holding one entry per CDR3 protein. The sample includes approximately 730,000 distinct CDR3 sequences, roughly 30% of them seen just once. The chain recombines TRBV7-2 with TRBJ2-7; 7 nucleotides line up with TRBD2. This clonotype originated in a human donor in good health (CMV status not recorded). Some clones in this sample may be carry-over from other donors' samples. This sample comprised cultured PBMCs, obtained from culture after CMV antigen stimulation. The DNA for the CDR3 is TGTGCCAGCAGCCTAGTGAGCGGGGCCACCTACGAGCAGTACTTC. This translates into CASSLVSGATYEQYF.